This T cell receptor (beta chain) was documented in a study of blood T cell repertoires in COVID-19. Whole-study context: Sources were T cells, B-cell-depleted T cells, or PBMCs; the material itself was cDNA or gDNA.

Patients from Seattle were sampled longitudinally, starting during active infection. The CDR3 is 15 amino acids. Deletions cut 1 base from V and 7 bases from J, with 13 bases between. Germline loops: CDR1 SGHAT, CDR2 FQNNGV. TCRdb keeps only in-frame clones here, not all; method: immunoSEQ multiplex PCR. This sample has about 180,000 clones; 60% to 85% occur once, and the top ten carry roughly 8%. Sequenced: peripheral blood. This TCR was recovered from a woman aged 55 to 70 with COVID-19, enrolled during active disease. The J gene is TRBJ2-2, the V gene TRBV11-2; possible D gene TRBD2, 5 bases. CDR3 region: CASSLGVSGGGELFF. In DNA form, the CDR3 reads TGTGCCAGCAGCTTAGGGGTTTCCGGAGGCGGGGAGCTGTTTTTT.